The present entry profiles one TCR beta chain with its context. These data originate in a study of T-cell reconstitution after alpha-beta-depleted transplantation in children. V gave up 8 bases and J gave up 6 bases; unmatched junction bases: 12. The germline V gene encodes CDR1 GTSNPN and CDR2 SVGIG (reference sequence). CDR3 length equals 14 residues. Molecular barcoding with unique molecular identifiers was used for the TCRbeta library. TCRdb independently ran MiXCR on the PCR reads; one entry per CDR3 protein. The sample has around 480,000 distinct CDR3 sequences, approximately 30% seen once; the top ten hold approximately 2.3%.

Specimen: PBMCs from the stem cell graft donor, collected from the stem cell graft. The receptor was derived from a human donor who donated a stem cell graft to a child with aplastic anemia. The V and J genes are TRBV30 and TRBJ2-1; 8 nucleotides line up with TRBD2. The CDR3 reads CAESSGRGANEQFF. The DNA of the CDR3 is TGTGCCGAGTCAAGCGGGAGAGGGGCCAATGAGCAGTTCTTC.